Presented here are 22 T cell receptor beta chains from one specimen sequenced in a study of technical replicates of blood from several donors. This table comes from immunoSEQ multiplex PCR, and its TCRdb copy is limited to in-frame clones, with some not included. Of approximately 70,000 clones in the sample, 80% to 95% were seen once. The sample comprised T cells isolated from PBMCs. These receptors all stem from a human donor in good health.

The CDR3 spells CASSYSPTGSYEQYF. The CDR3 DNA is TGTGCCAGCAGTTACTCGCCAACAGGGTCCTACGAGCAGTACTTC. The V gene is TRBV6-5, the J gene TRBJ2-7, with a possible D match to TRBD1 (6 bases). V was cut by 0 bases and J by 1 base, with 10 bases left in between. CDR3 length: 15 residues. The germline gives CDR1 MNHEY, CDR2 SVGAGI.

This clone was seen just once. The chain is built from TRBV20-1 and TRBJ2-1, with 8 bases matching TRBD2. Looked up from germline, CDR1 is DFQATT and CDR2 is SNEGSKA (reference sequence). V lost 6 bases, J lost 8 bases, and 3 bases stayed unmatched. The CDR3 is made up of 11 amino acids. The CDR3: CSAAGGYEQFF. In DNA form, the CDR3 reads TGCAGTGCGGCGGGAGGCTATGAGCAGTTCTTC.

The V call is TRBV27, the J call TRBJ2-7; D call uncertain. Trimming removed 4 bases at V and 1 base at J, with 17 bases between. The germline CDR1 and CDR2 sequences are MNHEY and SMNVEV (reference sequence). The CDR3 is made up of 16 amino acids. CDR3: CASSSLSGSSSYEQYF. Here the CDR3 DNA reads TGTGCCAGCAGTTCTTTATCAGGTTCCTCTTCCTACGAGCAGTACTTC.

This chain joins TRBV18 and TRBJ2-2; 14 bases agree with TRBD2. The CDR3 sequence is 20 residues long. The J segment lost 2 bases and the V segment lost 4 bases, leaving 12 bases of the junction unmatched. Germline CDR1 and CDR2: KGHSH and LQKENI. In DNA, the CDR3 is TGTGCCAGCTCACACGGGATACGACTAGCGGGAGGGCCCAACACCGGGGAGCTGTTTTTT. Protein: CASSHGIRLAGGPNTGELFF.

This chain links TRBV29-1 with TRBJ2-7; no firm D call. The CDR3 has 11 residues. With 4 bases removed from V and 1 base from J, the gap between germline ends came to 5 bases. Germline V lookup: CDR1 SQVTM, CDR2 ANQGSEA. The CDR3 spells CSVVYSYEQYF. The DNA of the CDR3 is TGCAGCGTTGTGTATTCCTACGAGCAGTACTTC.

The CDR3: CASSLDYRTVRGEGQFF. The CDR3 coding sequence is TGTGCCAGCAGCTTAGACTACCGGACAGTTCGGGGGGAGGGGCAGTTCTTC. The rearrangement uses TRBV7-9 and TRBJ2-1; the D gene is possibly TRBD2 (7 bases). CDR3 length: 17 amino acids. V gave up 1 base and J gave up 12 bases, with 25 bases separating them. Germline CDR1 is SEHNR and CDR2 is FQNEAQ (reference sequence). Complete variable domain (other parts from reference TRBV7-9 and TRBJ2-1): DTGVSQNPRHKITKRGQNVTFRCDPISEHNRLYWYRQTLGQGPEFLTYFQNEAQLEKSRLLSDRFSAERPKGSFSTLEIQRTEQGDSAMYLCASSLDYRTVRGEGQFFGPGTRLTVL.

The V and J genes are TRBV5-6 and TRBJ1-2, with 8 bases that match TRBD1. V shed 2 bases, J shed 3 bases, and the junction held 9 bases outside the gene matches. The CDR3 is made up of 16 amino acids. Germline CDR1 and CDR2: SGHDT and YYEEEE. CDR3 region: CASSLFGQGRDYGYTF. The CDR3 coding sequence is TGTGCCAGCAGCTTATTCGGACAGGGTAGAGACTATGGCTACACCTTC.

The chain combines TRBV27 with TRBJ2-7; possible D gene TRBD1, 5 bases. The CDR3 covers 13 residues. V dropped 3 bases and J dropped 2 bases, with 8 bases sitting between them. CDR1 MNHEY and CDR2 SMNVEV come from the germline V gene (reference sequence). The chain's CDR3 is CASSFAQAYEQYF. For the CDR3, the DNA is TGTGCCAGCAGTTTCGCACAGGCCTACGAGCAGTACTTC.

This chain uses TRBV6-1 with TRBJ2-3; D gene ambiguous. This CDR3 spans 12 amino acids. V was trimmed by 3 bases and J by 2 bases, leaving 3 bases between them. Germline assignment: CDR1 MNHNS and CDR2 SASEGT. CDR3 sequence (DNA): TGTGCCAGCAGTGACTTCACAGATACGCAGTATTTT. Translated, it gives CASSDFTDTQYF.

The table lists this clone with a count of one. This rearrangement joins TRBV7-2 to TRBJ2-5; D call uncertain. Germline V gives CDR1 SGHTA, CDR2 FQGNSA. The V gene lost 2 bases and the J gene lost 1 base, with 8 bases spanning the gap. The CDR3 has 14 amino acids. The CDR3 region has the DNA TGTGCCAGCAGCTTAAGTCAGGCCCAAGAGACCCAGTACTTC. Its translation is CASSLSQAQETQYF.

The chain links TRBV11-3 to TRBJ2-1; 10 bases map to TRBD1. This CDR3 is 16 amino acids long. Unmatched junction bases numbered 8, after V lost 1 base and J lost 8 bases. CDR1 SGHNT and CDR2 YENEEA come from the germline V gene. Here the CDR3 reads CASSLVAVGQGHEQFF. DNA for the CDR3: TGTGCCAGCAGCTTAGTCGCCGTGGGACAGGGGCATGAGCAGTTCTTC.

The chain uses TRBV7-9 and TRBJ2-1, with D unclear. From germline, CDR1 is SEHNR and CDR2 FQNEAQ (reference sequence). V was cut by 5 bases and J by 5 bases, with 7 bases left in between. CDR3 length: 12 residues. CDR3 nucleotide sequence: TGTGCCAGCAGCCCCATAGACAATGAGCAGTTCTTC. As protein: CASSPIDNEQFF.

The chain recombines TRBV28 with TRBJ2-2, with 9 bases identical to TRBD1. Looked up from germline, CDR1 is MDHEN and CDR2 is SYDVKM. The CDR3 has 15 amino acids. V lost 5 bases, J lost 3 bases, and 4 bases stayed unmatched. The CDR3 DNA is TGTGCCAGCAGTCCGGACAGGGGCGACACCGGGGAGCTGTTTTTT. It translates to CASSPDRGDTGELFF.

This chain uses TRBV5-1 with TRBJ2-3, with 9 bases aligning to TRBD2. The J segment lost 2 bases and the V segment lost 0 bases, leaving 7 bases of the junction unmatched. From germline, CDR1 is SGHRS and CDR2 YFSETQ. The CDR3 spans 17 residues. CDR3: CASSLGRAGGFTDTQYF. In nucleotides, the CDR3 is TGCGCCAGCAGCTTGGGACGGGCGGGAGGGTTCACAGATACGCAGTATTTT. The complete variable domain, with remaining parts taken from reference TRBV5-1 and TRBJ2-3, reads KAGVTQTPRYLIKTRGQQVTLSCSPISGHRSVSWYQQTPGQGLQFLFEYFSETQRNKGNFPGRFSGRQFSNSRSEMNVSTLELGDSALYLCASSLGRAGGFTDTQYFGPGTRLTVL.

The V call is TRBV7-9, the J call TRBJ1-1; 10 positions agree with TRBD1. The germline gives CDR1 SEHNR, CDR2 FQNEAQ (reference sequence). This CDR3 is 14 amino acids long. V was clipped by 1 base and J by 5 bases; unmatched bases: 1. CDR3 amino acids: CASSLGDRGTEAFF. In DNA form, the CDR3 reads TGTGCCAGCAGCTTAGGGGACAGGGGAACTGAAGCTTTCTTT.

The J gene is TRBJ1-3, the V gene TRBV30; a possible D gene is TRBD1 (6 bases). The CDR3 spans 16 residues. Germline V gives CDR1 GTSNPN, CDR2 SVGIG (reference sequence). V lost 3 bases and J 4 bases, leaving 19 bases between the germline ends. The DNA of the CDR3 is TGTGCCTGGAGCGCACCCCAGACAGGAGCGGGAAACACCATATATTTT. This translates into CAWSAPQTGAGNTIYF.

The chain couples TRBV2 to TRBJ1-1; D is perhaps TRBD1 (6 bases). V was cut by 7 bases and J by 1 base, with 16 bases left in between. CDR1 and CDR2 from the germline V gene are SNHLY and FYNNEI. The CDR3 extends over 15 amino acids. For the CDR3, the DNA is TGTGCCAGCATTAAGGGACATTCGTCGAACACTGAAGCTTTCTTT. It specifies CASIKGHSSNTEAFF.

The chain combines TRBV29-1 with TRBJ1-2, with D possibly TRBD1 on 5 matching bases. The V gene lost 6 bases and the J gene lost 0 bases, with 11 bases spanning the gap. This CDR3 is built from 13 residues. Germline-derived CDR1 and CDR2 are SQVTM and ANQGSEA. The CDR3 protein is CSVQGLPNYGYTF. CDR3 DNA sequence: TGCAGCGTCCAGGGTCTTCCTAACTATGGCTACACCTTC.

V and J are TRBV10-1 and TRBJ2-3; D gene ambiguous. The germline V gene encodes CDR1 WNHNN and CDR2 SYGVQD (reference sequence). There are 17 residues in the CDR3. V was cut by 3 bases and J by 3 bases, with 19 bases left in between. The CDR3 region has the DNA TGCGCCAGCAGTGATCGGAGTAGCAATCCTTCTACAGATACGCAGTATTTT. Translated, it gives CASSDRSSNPSTDTQYF.

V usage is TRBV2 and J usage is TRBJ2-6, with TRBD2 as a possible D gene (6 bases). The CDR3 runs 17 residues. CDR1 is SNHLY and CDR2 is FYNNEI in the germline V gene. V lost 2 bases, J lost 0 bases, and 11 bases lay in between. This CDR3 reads CASSEWDLSSGANVLTF. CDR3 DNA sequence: TGTGCCAGCAGTGAATGGGACTTATCCTCTGGGGCCAACGTCCTGACTTTC.

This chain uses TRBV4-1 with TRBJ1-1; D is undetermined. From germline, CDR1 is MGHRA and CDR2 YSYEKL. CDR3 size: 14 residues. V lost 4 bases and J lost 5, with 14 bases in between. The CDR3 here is CASSPGQLMTEAFF. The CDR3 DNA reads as TGCGCCAGCAGCCCGGGTCAGCTGATGACTGAAGCTTTCTTT.

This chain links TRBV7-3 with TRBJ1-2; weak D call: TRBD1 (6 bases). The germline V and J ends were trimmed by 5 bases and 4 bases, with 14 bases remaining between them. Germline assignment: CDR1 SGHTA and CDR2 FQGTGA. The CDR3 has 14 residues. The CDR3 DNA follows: TGTGCCAGCAGCCAAGAGGGGGACGGCTATGGCTACACCTTC. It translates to CASSQEGDGYGYTF.